This TCR beta chain came from a study of blood T cell repertoires in COVID-19. The wider study: Whether acute or convalescent, the COVID-19 samples came from the United States, Italy and Spain. The analysed material was cDNA or gDNA that came from T cells, B-cell-depleted T cells, or PBMCs.

Sequencing was performed with immunoSEQ multiplex PCR; in TCRdb, only in-frame clones are kept and a portion is missing. The data show 200,000 to 250,000 clones, roughly nine tenths seen once. In germline, CDR1 is SGHDN, CDR2 FVKESK. This CDR3 contains 14 residues. The ends were cut back, 1 base at V and 7 bases at J, with 13 bases in the middle. The genes are TRBV14 and TRBJ1-1; a weak D match, TRBD1 (5 bases). Sequencing used peripheral blood. The receptor's source is a woman aged 45-65 years with COVID-19, enrolled during active disease. The chain's CDR3 is CASSQGVGLGEAFF. Written as DNA, the CDR3 is TGTGCCAGCAGCCAAGGGGTGGGGCTGGGTGAAGCTTTCTTT.